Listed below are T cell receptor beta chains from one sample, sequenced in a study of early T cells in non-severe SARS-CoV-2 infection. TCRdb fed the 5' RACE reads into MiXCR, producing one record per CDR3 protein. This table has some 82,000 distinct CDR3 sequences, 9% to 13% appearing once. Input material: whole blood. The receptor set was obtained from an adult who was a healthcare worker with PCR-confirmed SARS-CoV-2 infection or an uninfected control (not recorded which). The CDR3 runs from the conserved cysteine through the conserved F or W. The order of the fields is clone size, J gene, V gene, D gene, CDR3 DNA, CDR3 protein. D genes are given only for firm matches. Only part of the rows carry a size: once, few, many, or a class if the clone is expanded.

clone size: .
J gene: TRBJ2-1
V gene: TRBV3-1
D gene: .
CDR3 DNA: TGTGCCAGCAGCCACCCGTACGGACAAGGGGGCAATGAGCAGTTCTTC
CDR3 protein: CASSHPYGQGGNEQFF

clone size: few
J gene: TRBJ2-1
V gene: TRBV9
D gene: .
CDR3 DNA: TGTGCCAGCAGCGGAACTGAGCAGTTCTTC
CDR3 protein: CASSGTEQFF

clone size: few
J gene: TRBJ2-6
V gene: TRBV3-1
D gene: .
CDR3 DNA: TGTGCCAGCAGCCTCCGACAGACTTTGATGGGAGGCAACGTCCTGACTTTC
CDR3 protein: CASSLRQTLMGGNVLTF

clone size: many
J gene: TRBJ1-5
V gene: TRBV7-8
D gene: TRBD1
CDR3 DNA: TGTGCCAGCAGCTTACTGAGGGGGCTCGGGCCCCAGCATTTT
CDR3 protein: CASSLLRGLGPQHF

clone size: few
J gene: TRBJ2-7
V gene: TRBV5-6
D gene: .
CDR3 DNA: TGTGCCAGCAGATCCGGGAACCTGCCGGACGAGCAGTACTTC
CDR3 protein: CASRSGNLPDEQYF

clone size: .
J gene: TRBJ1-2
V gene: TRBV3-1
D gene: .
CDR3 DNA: TGTGCCAGCAGTCCGGGGGAGGGCTACACCTTC
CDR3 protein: CASSPGEGYTF

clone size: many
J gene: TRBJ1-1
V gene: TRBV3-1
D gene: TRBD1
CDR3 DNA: TGTGCCAGCAGCCTGACAGGGACGAACACTGAAGCTTTCTTT
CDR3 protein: CASSLTGTNTEAFF

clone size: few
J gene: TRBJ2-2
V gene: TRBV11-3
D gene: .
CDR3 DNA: TGTGCCAGCAGCTTAGATCGGGGGACCTTCAACACCGGGGAGCTGTTTTTT
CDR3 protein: CASSLDRGTFNTGELFF

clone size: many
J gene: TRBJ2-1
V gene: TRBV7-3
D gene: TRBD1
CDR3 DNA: TGTGCCAGCAGCATAGACAGGGTAAACAATGAGCAGTTCTTC
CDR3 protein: CASSIDRVNNEQFF

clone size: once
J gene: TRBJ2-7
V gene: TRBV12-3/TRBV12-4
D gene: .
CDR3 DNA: TGTGCCAGCAGTTTAATGGCAGAGCAGTACTTC
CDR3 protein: CASSLMAEQYF

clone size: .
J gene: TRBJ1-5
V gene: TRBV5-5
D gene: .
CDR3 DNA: TGTGCCAGCAGCTTGGCCCCCCAGGTTCGTAATCAGCCCCAGCATTTT
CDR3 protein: CASSLAPQVRNQPQHF

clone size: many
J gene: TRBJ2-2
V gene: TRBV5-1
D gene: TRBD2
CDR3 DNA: TGCGCCAGCAGCTTGACGGGAGGGTTAACCGGGGAGCTGTTTTTT
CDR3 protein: CASSLTGGLTGELFF

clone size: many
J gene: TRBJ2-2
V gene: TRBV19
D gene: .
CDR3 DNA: TGTGCCAGTAGTACCCCGGTTAGTCGCACCGGGGAGCTGTTTTTT
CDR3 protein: CASSTPVSRTGELFF

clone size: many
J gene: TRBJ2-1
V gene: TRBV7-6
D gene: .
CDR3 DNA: TGTGCCAGCAGCAGCTACCGGGGCCCAGAGCAGTTCTTC
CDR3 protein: CASSSYRGPEQFF

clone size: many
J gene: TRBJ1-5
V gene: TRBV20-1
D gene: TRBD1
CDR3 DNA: TGCAGTGCGGAAGACAGGGGCCTAAGTCAGCCCCAGCATTTT
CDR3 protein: CSAEDRGLSQPQHF

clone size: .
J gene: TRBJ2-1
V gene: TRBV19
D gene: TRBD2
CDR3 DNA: TGTGCCAGTAGTATAGTAGGTCTAGCGGGAGGTGGTGAGCAGTTCTTC
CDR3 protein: CASSIVGLAGGGEQFF

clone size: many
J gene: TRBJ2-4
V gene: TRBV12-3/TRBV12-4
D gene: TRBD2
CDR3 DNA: TGTGCCAGCGGTCCCCGGGCGCGGGGGAACATTCAGTACTTC
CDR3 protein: CASGPRARGNIQYF

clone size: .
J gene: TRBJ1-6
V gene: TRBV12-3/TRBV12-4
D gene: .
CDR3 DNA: TGTGCCAGCAGTTTGGCCGCCTGGGATTCACCCCTCCACTTT
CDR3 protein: CASSLAAWDSPLHF

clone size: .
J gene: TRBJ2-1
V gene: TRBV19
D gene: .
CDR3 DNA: TGTGCCAGTAGTGTGTCCGTGGGTCGTGAGCAGTTCTTC
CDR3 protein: CASSVSVGREQFF

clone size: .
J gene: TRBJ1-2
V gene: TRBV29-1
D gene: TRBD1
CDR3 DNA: TGCAGCGTCGCCCGGGACAGCTATGGCTACACCTTC
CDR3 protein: CSVARDSYGYTF

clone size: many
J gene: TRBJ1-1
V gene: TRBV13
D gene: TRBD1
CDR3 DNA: TGTGCCAGCAGCCCTCTCCCGGACAGGGCCGTCACTGAAGCTTTCTTT
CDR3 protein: CASSPLPDRAVTEAFF

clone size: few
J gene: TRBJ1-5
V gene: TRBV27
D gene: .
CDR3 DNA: TGTGCCAGCAGTTTCGGGCCAAATCAGCCCCAGCATTTT
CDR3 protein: CASSFGPNQPQHF

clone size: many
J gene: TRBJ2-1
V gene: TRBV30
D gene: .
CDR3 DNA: TGTGCCTGTGACTTGGGACCCTTCGGTGAGCAGTTCTTC
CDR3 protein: CACDLGPFGEQFF

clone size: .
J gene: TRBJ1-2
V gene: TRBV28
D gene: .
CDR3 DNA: TGTGCCAGCAGTTTGCCCCGGACCTATGGCTACACCTTC
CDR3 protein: CASSLPRTYGYTF

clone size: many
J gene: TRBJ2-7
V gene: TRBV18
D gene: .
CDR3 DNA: TGTGCCAGCTCACCACTACGGAGCTACGAGCAGTACTTC
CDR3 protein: CASSPLRSYEQYF